The source of this T cell receptor (beta chain) is a study of beta chain features in type 1 diabetes. Study outcomes and limitations: Fewer junction insertions and more nucleotide deletions appeared in type 1 diabetes patients. Within each of all four CD4+ subsets, Type 1 diabetes patients had TCRB CDR3s that were moderately but significantly shorter.

Comments on this clone: Its antigen is not identified.

Every donor had blood drawn once into heparin, 100 to 150 mL on average. Sorting that relied on CD45RO/CCR7/CD25/CD127/CD95/CD27 yielded CD4+ naive, central memory, regulatory and stem cell-like memory cells. Investigators reverse transcribed all isolated RNA, so they sequenced expressed TCRB transcripts. Clones were read by immunoSEQ multiplex PCR, and TCRdb kept only the in-frame ones, dropping some. The sample includes roughly 180,000 clones, about 7.9% of them seen just once. The CDR3 consists of 14 residues. Germline V gene sequence: CDR1 LNHDA, CDR2 SQIVND (reference sequence). The junction had 8 bases not matched to a gene; V was cut back by 6 bases and J by 5 bases.

The chain combines TRBV19 with TRBJ1-2; the match to TRBD1 covers 8 bases. The sequence came from a man aged 18 to 35 with type 1 diabetes. Material for sequencing was central memory CD4+ T cells from blood. The CDR3, as DNA: TGTGCCAGTAGCCGGACAGGGAATGGGTATGGCTACACCTTC. Protein: CASSRTGNGYGYTF.